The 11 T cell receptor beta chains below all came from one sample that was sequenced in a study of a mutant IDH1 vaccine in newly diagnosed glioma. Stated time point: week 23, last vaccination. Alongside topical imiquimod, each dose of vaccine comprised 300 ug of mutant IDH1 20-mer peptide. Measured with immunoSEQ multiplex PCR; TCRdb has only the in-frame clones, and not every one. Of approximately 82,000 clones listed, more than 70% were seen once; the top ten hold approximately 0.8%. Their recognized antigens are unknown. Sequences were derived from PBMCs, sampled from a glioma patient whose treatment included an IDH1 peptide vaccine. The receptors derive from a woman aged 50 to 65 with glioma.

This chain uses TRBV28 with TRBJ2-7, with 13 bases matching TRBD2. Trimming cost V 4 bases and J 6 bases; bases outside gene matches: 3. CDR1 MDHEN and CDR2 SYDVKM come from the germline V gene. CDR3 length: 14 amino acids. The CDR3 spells CASSSRLAGGEQYF. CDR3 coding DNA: TGTGCCAGCAGTTCCCGACTAGCGGGAGGCGAGCAGTACTTC.

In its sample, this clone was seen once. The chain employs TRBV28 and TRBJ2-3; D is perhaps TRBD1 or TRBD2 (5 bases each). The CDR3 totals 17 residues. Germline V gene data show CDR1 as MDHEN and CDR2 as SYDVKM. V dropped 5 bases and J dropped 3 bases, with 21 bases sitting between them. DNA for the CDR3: TGTGCCAGCAGTCTACCTGGTACTAGAGCAGGGACAGATACGCAGTATTTT. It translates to CASSLPGTRAGTDTQYF. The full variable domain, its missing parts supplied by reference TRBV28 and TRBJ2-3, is DVKVTQSSRYLVKRTGEKVFLECVQDMDHENMFWYRQDPGLGLRLIYFSYDVKMKEKGDIPEGYSVSREKKERFSLILESASTNQTSMYLCASSLPGTRAGTDTQYFGPGTRLTVL.

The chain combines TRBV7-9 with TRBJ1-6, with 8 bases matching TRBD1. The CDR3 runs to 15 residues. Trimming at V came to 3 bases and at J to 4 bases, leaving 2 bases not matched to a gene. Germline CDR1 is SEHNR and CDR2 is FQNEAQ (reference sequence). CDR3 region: CASSFRTGYNSPLHF. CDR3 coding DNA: TGTGCCAGCAGCTTTCGGACAGGGTATAATTCACCCCTCCACTTT.

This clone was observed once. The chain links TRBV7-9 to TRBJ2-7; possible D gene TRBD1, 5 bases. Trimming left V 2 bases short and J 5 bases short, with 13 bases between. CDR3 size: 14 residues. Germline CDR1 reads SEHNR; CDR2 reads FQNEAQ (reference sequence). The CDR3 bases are TGTGCCAGCAGCTTACCGGCAGGGCCTCACGAGCAGTACTTC. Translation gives CASSLPAGPHEQYF.

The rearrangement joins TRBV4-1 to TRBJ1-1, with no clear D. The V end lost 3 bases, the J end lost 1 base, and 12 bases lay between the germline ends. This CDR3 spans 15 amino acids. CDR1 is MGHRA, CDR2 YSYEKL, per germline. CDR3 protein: CASSQVWPENTEAFF. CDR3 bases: TGCGCCAGCAGCCAGGTTTGGCCGGAGAACACTGAAGCTTTCTTT.

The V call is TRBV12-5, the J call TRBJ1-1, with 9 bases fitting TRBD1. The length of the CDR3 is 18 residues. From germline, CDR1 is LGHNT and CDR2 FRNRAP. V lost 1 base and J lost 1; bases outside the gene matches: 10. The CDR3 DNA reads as TGTGCTAGTGGTTTGGATCGTAAACCGGGACAGGGGAACACTGAAGCTTTCTTT. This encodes CASGLDRKPGQGNTEAFF.

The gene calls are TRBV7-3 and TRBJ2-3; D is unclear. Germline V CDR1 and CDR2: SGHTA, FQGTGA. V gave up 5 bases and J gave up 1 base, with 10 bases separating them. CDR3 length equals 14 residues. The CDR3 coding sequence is TGTGCCAGCAGCGTTAAAAGGGGCACAGATACGCAGTATTTT. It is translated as CASSVKRGTDTQYF.

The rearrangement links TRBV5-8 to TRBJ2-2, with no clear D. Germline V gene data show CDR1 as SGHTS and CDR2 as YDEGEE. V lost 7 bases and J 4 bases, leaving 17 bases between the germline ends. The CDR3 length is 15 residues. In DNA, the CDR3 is TGTGCCAGCGATGACGTGGTATCGGGCACCGGGGAGCTGTTTTTT. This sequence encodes CASDDVVSGTGELFF.

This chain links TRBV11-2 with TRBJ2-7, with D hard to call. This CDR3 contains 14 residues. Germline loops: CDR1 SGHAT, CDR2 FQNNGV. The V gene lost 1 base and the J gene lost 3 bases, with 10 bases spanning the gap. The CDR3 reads CASSLVDGNYEQYF. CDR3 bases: TGTGCCAGCAGCTTAGTAGATGGAAACTACGAGCAGTACTTC.

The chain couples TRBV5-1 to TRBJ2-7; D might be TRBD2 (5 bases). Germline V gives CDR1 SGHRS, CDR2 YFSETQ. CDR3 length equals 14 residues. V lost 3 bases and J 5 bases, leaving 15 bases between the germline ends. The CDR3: CASSSDTAGNEQYF. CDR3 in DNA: TGCGCCAGCAGCTCCGACACGGCCGGGAACGAGCAGTACTTC.

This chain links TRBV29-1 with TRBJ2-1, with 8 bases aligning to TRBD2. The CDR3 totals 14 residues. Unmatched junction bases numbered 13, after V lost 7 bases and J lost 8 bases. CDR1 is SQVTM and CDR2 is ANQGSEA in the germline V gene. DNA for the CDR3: TGCAGCGCGCGGGAGGACACGGCGACGGATGAGCAGTTCTTC. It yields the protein CSAREDTATDEQFF.